Below, 32 T cell receptor beta chains from the same sample are listed, as sequenced in a study of T-cell reconstitution after alpha-beta-depleted transplantation in children. A library of TCRbeta sequences, prepared with unique molecular identifiers, was generated. TCRdb reanalysed the PCR reads using MiXCR and keeps one entry per CDR3 protein. The table records about 540,000 distinct CDR3 sequences, 15% to 20% of them present only once. The material sequenced was PBMCs from the stem cell graft donor, taken from the stem cell graft. These receptors all come from a human donor who donated a stem cell graft to a child with acute lymphoblastic leukemia.

In this sample, this clonotype turned up many times. This rearrangement joins TRBV5-1 to TRBJ1-4; D not resolved. CDR1 is SGHRS and CDR2 is YFSETQ in the germline V gene. CDR3 length equals 14 residues. Trimming shortened V by 0 bases and J by 8 bases, and 11 bases separated the two germline ends. Written as DNA, the CDR3 is TGCGCCAGCAGCTTGGTGGCGGATATCGAAAAACTGTTTTTT. Its protein product is CASSLVADIEKLFF.

A few counts support this clonotype. The rearrangement joins TRBV6-1 to TRBJ2-7, with D possibly TRBD2 on 6 matching bases. This CDR3 is built from 14 residues. Per germline, CDR1 MNHNS and CDR2 SASEGT. Trimming took off 7 bases at V and 2 bases at J, with 15 bases between the two ends. The CDR3 protein is CASTPSGGAYEQYF. The CDR3, as DNA: TGTGCCAGCACCCCAAGTGGCGGGGCCTACGAGCAGTACTTC.

V usage is TRBV5-6 and J usage is TRBJ2-7; 14 nucleotides line up with TRBD2. Germline-derived CDR1 and CDR2 are SGHDT and YYEEEE. V dropped 5 bases and J dropped 11; count of bases not matched to a gene: 12. The CDR3 spans 15 residues. The DNA for the CDR3 is TGTGCCAGCAGGTCCGTTGGACTAGCGGGAGGTGAGGAGTACTTC. This gives the protein CASRSVGLAGGEEYF.

This clonotype appeared a few times. The chain is built from TRBV5-5 and TRBJ2-7, with D perhaps matching TRBD1 or TRBD2 (5 bases each). V was pared by 6 bases and J by 0 bases, with 13 bases between. This CDR3 has 14 residues. Per germline, CDR1 SGHKS and CDR2 YYEKEE (reference sequence). The CDR3 protein is CASTPGPSSYEQYF. DNA of the CDR3: TGTGCCAGCACTCCGGGGCCGAGCTCCTACGAGCAGTACTTC.

The chain links TRBV5-1 to TRBJ2-1; 7 bases line up with TRBD2. Germline trimming cut 0 bases from V and 9 bases from J; bases unmatched to any gene: 12. Per germline, CDR1 SGHRS and CDR2 YFSETQ. CDR3 length: 16 residues. CDR3 in amino acids: CASSLGTRGLRGEQFF. For the CDR3, the DNA is TGCGCCAGCAGCTTGGGGACTAGGGGATTACGGGGTGAGCAGTTCTTC.

The chain employs TRBV27 and TRBJ1-2; D is uncertain. Germline V lookup: CDR1 MNHEY, CDR2 SMNVEV (reference sequence). CDR3 length: 14 residues. Trimming cost V 7 bases and J 4 bases, with 16 bases left between them. The CDR3 region is CASNLSPGGYGYTF. CDR3 DNA: TGTGCCAGCAACCTGAGCCCCGGCGGCTATGGCTACACCTTC.

CDR3 DNA: TGTGCCATCAAGCCCCTTACTAGCCCCGGACTGCATGAGCAGTTCTTC. Translated, it gives CAIKPLTSPGLHEQFF. The V call is TRBV10-3, the J call TRBJ2-1; possible D gene TRBD2, 6 bases. Germline lookup yields CDR1 ENHRY and CDR2 SYGVKD. Trimming shortened V by 7 bases and J by 8 bases, and 24 bases separated the two germline ends. The CDR3 totals 16 residues.

The chain uses TRBV20-1 and TRBJ1-6; weak D call: TRBD1 (6 bases). Germline lookup yields CDR1 DFQATT and CDR2 SNEGSKA (reference sequence). Trimming took off 3 bases at V and 10 bases at J, with 13 bases between the two ends. This CDR3 has 13 residues. CDR3 sequence reads: CSASEGDGSPLHF. The DNA of the CDR3 is TGCAGTGCTAGTGAGGGGGACGGATCACCCCTCCACTTT.

The V call is TRBV15, the J call TRBJ1-1; no definite D call. There are 15 residues in the CDR3. In germline, CDR1 is LNHNV, CDR2 YYDKDF (reference sequence). V lost 9 bases to trimming and J lost 0 bases, with 17 bases between them. The CDR3 loop is CATSAGVLLNTEAFF. The DNA of the CDR3 is TGTGCCACAAGTGCCGGGGTTCTGTTGAACACTGAAGCTTTCTTT.

The J gene is TRBJ2-7, the V gene TRBV20-1; 9 bases are shared with TRBD1. The CDR3 loop spans 14 amino acids. The J segment lost 1 base and the V segment lost 3 bases, leaving 4 bases of the junction unmatched. The germline gives CDR1 DFQATT, CDR2 SNEGSKA (reference sequence). The CDR3 loop is CSASEDRGSYEQYF. CDR3 coding DNA: TGCAGTGCTAGTGAGGACAGGGGTTCCTACGAGCAGTACTTC.

There are a few counts of this clonotype. The chain is built from TRBV25-1 and TRBJ2-4; 9 nucleotides match TRBD1. Trimming cost V 6 bases and J 8 bases; bases outside gene matches: 8. The CDR3 is 14 residues long. Germline CDR1 is MGHDK and CDR2 is SYGVNS. The CDR3 DNA is TGTGCCAGCAGGGAGACAGGGGGAAGCGACATTCAGTACTTC. Its protein product is CASRETGGSDIQYF.

This clonotype was seen a few times. This chain connects TRBV6-1 to TRBJ1-2; the match to TRBD1 covers 9 bases. The CDR3 has 14 residues. CDR1 and CDR2 from the germline V gene are MNHNS and SASEGT. V was pared by 6 bases and J by 0 bases, with 2 bases of the junction left unmatched. The CDR3 loop reads CASRGTGSNYGYTF. DNA of the CDR3: TGTGCCAGCAGGGGGACAGGGTCTAACTATGGCTACACCTTC.

The table lists this clonotype with a few counts. The V gene is TRBV9, the J gene TRBJ2-1; a weak D match, TRBD1 (6 bases). Trimming left V 4 bases short and J 10 bases short, with 18 bases between. The CDR3 has 14 residues. Germline CDR1 SGDLS, CDR2 YYNGEE. The CDR3: CASSSIWDNWEQFF. The CDR3 bases are TGTGCCAGCAGCTCCATTTGGGACAACTGGGAGCAGTTCTTC.

The rearrangement links TRBV11-2 to TRBJ2-1, with no clear D. Looked up from germline, CDR1 is SGHAT and CDR2 is FQNNGV. The CDR3 has 11 residues. Trimming left V 4 bases short and J 10 bases short, with 8 bases between. CDR3 protein: CASSSLREQFF. The CDR3 DNA follows: TGTGCCAGCAGCTCGCTGCGGGAGCAGTTCTTC.

This clonotype was detected only a few times. The V gene is TRBV5-6, the J gene TRBJ2-1; D is unresolved. CDR3 length: 13 residues. Trimming removed 2 bases from V and 9 bases from J, with 12 bases in between. In germline, CDR1 is SGHDT, CDR2 YYEEEE. The CDR3 DNA reads TGTGCCAGCAGCTTTGGGCTACCTCTTGAGCAGTTCTTC. It yields the protein CASSFGLPLEQFF. The complete variable domain, with remaining parts taken from reference TRBV5-6 and TRBJ2-1, reads DAGVTQSPTHLIKTRGQQVTLRCSPKSGHDTVSWYQQALGQGPQFIFQYYEEEERQRGNFPDRFSGHQFPNYSSELNVNALLLGDSALYLCASSFGLPLEQFFGPGTRLTVL.

This chain uses TRBV5-1 with TRBJ1-5, with TRBD1 as a possible D gene (5 bases). This CDR3 region has 14 residues. CDR1 and CDR2 (germline): SGHRS, YFSETQ. V lost 0 bases and J 5 bases, leaving 9 bases between the germline ends. CDR3 DNA: TGCGCCAGCAGCTTGGTCCCGGGGGATCAGCCCCAGCATTTT. Protein: CASSLVPGDQPQHF.

The rearrangement joins TRBV10-3 to TRBJ2-7; 7 positions match TRBD1. In germline, CDR1 is ENHRY, CDR2 SYGVKD. The CDR3 length is 12 residues. J gave up 5 bases and V 5 bases, and 3 bases lay outside the gene matches. The CDR3 DNA reads TGTGCCATCAGTCCAGGGGGAGACGAGCAGTACTTC. It encodes CAISPGGDEQYF.

The rearrangement uses TRBV7-9 and TRBJ2-7; 10 bases align to TRBD1. V was pared by 1 base and J by 2 bases, with 2 bases of the junction left unmatched. The CDR3 totals 15 residues. Germline-derived CDR1 and CDR2 are SEHNR and FQNEAQ (reference sequence). The CDR3 sequence is CASSLEGQGAYEQYF. DNA for the CDR3: TGTGCCAGCAGCTTAGAAGGACAGGGGGCCTACGAGCAGTACTTC.

This clonotype was recorded once. The chain recombines TRBV20-1 with TRBJ1-2; 8 nucleotides agree with TRBD1. This CDR3 comprises 14 residues. V shed 3 bases, J shed 3 bases, and the junction held 6 bases outside the gene matches. Germline CDR1 DFQATT, CDR2 SNEGSKA (reference sequence). In nucleotides, the CDR3 is TGCAGTGCTAGCGACAGGGGTGTCGACTATGGCTACACCTTC. It codes for CSASDRGVDYGYTF.

This chain links TRBV11-2 with TRBJ1-2; 12 bases are a match to TRBD1. The CDR3 spans 18 residues. Germline V gene data show CDR1 as SGHAT and CDR2 as FQNNGV. The J segment lost 4 bases and the V segment lost 6 bases, leaving 15 bases of the junction unmatched. The CDR3 protein is CASRGLGQGARGGYGYTF. The CDR3 bases are TGTGCCAGCAGGGGGCTGGGACAGGGGGCCCGCGGGGGCTATGGCTACACCTTC.

The rearrangement links TRBV18 to TRBJ1-2; TRBD1 agrees at 7 bases. The CDR3 sequence is 18 residues long. The V gene end was trimmed by 5 bases and the J gene end by 3 bases; junction bases not matched to a gene: 18. Germline-derived CDR1 and CDR2 are KGHSH and LQKENI. CDR3 in DNA: TGTGCCAGCTCAGGATGGGGCTACAGGGGTTATTCGGACTATGGCTACACCTTC. Translated, it gives CASSGWGYRGYSDYGYTF.

This clonotype has a count of ten or more. This chain links TRBV3-1 with TRBJ2-7, with 10 bases matching TRBD1. CDR3 length equals 14 residues. Germline lookup yields CDR1 LGHDT and CDR2 YNNKEL (reference sequence). The junction had 5 bases not matched to a gene; V was cut back by 4 bases and J by 5 bases. For the CDR3, the DNA is TGTGCCAGCAGCCGCCGGGACAGGGGAAACGAGCAGTACTTC. Amino acids: CASSRRDRGNEQYF.

The DNA of the CDR3 is TGTGCCAGCAGCGTGGACAGGCCTAACGTCTACGAGCAGTACTTC. Translating gives CASSVDRPNVYEQYF. The V and J genes are TRBV11-1 and TRBJ2-7; 7 nucleotides align to TRBD1. This CDR3 is built from 15 residues. Germline CDR1 reads SGHAT; CDR2 reads FQDESV (reference sequence). The junction had 10 bases not matched to a gene; V was cut back by 5 bases and J by 3 bases.

This clonotype was picked up a small number of times. The J gene is TRBJ2-2, the V gene TRBV7-9; D unclear. Trimming removed 2 bases at V and 3 bases at J, with 10 bases between. The V gene's germline CDR1 is SEHNR and CDR2 FQNEAQ (reference sequence). CDR3 length: 15 amino acids. The DNA for the CDR3 is TGTGCCAGCAGCTTATGGTCTAGAGACACCGGGGAGCTGTTTTTT. Translating gives CASSLWSRDTGELFF.

This chain links TRBV7-9 with TRBJ2-7; 11 positions agree with TRBD2. Trimming took 5 bases from V and 1 from J; bases not matched to a gene: 10. Germline V gives CDR1 SEHNR, CDR2 FQNEAQ (reference sequence). This CDR3 contains 17 residues. The CDR3 reads CASSPRLTSGSSYEQYF. In DNA form, the CDR3 reads TGTGCCAGCAGCCCTAGGTTAACTAGCGGGAGTTCCTACGAGCAGTACTTC.

This chain uses TRBV7-3 with TRBJ2-5; the match to TRBD2 covers 8 bases. CDR1 is SGHTA and CDR2 is FQGTGA in the germline V gene. V shed 2 bases and J 7 bases; nucleotides not matched to a gene: 9. The CDR3 length is 15 residues. The CDR3 spells CASSLYGTSEATQYF. The DNA of the CDR3 is TGTGCCAGCAGCTTATACGGGACTAGTGAGGCGACCCAGTACTTC.

The chain recombines TRBV14 with TRBJ2-2, with 9 nucleotides matching TRBD2. Germline assignment: CDR1 SGHDN and CDR2 FVKESK. The V gene end was trimmed by 4 bases and the J gene end by 7 bases; junction bases not matched to a gene: 10. The CDR3 loop spans 16 amino acids. This CDR3 is CASSLRLAERGGELFF. The CDR3 DNA reads as TGTGCCAGCAGCCTCCGACTAGCGGAGAGGGGCGGGGAGCTGTTTTTT.

This rearrangement joins TRBV7-6 to TRBJ2-7; D gene unclear. This CDR3 has 13 amino acids. V dropped 1 base and J dropped 3 bases, with 7 bases sitting between them. In germline, CDR1 is SGHVS, CDR2 FNYEAQ. CDR3 coding DNA: TGTGCCAGCAGCTTAGGTAGCCTCTACGAGCAGTACTTC. Its translation is CASSLGSLYEQYF.

This clonotype has ten or more counts. V gene TRBV3-1 combines with J gene TRBJ1-1; tentatively, D is TRBD1 (6 bases). This CDR3 has 16 residues. The V and J ends lost 0 bases and 1 base respectively, with 12 bases between them. Germline-derived CDR1 and CDR2 are LGHDT and YNNKEL (reference sequence). This CDR3 is CASSQDQWGPNTEAFF. CDR3 bases: TGTGCCAGCAGCCAAGATCAGTGGGGGCCGAACACTGAAGCTTTCTTT.

The chain recombines TRBV7-3 with TRBJ2-1; TRBD2 matches at 10 bases. This CDR3 has 16 residues. V shed 0 bases and J 4 bases; nucleotides not matched to a gene: 3. CDR1 and CDR2 (germline): SGHTA, FQGTGA. The CDR3 spells CASSLTGTSAYNEQFF. DNA for the CDR3: TGTGCCAGCAGCTTAACCGGGACTAGCGCGTACAATGAGCAGTTCTTC.

The chain has TRBV2 and TRBJ2-4; no firm D call. The CDR3 totals 14 residues. V gave up 7 bases and J gave up 0 bases, with 10 bases separating them. The germline CDR1 and CDR2 sequences are SNHLY and FYNNEI. CDR3 bases: TGTGCCAGCAAGGTTCTGATAGCCAAAAACATTCAGTACTTC. Protein sequence: CASKVLIAKNIQYF.

This chain connects TRBV23-1 to TRBJ2-3; 10 positions match TRBD2. TRBV23-1 is filed as an ORF, its function uncertain. The CDR3 consists of 22 residues. With V trimmed by 4 bases and J by 1 base, 23 bases remained unmatched. CDR3 sequence reads: CASSLPGQVVLAGERGTDTQYF. CDR3 nucleotides: TGCGCCAGCAGTCTACCGGGACAGGTAGTCCTAGCGGGAGAGAGAGGCACAGATACGCAGTATTTT.